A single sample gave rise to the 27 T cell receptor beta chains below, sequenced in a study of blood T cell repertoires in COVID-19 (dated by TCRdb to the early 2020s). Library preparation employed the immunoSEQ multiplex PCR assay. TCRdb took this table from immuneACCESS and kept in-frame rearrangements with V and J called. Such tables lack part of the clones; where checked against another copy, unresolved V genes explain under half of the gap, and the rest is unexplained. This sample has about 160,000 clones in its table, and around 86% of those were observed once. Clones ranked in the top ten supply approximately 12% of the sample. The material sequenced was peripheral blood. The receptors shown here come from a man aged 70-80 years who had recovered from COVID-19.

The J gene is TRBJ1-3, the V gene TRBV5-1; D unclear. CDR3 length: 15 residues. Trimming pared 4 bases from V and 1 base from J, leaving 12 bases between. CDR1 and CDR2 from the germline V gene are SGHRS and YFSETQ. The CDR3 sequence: CASSLLGGSGNTIYF. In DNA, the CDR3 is TGCGCCAGCAGCCTCCTGGGAGGGTCTGGAAACACCATATATTTT. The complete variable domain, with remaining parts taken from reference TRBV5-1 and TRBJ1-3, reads KAGVTQTPRYLIKTRGQQVTLSCSPISGHRSVSWYQQTPGQGLQFLFEYFSETQRNKGNFPGRFSGRQFSNSRSEMNVSTLELGDSALYLCASSLLGGSGNTIYFGEGSWLTVV.

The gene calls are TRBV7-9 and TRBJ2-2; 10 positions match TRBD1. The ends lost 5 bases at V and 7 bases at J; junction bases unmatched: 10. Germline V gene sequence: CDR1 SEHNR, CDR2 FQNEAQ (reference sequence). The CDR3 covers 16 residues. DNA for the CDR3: TGTGCCAGCAGCCACCGGGACAGGGGAAAGGTCGGGGAGCTGTTTTTT. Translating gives CASSHRDRGKVGELFF.

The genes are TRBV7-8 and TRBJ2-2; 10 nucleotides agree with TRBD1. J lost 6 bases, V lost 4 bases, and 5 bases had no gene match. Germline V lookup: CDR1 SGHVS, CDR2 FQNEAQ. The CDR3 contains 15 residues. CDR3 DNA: TGTGCCAGCAGCTCGACAGGGGGCTTTGCCGGGGAGCTGTTTTTT. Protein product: CASSSTGGFAGELFF.

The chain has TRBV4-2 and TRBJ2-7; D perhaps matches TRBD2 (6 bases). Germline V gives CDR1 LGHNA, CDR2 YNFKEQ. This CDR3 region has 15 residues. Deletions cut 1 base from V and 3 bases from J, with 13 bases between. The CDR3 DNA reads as TGTGCCAGCAGCCAAGGGTACGGGAGCGGCTACGAGCAGTACTTC. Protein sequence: CASSQGYGSGYEQYF.

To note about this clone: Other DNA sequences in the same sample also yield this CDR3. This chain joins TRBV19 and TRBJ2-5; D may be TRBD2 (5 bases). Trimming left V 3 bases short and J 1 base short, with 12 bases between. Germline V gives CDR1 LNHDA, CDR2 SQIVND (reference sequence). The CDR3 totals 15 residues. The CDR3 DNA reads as TGTGCCAGTAGTATGGGGTTGGCGGGCCAAGAGACCCAGTACTTC. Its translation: CASSMGLAGQETQYF.

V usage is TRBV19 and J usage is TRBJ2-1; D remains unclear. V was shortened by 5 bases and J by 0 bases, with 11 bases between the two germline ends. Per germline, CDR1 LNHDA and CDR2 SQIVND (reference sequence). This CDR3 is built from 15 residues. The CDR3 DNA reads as TGTGCCAGTAGTCGCCGGGTGGACTCCTACAATGAGCAGTTCTTC. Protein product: CASSRRVDSYNEQFF.

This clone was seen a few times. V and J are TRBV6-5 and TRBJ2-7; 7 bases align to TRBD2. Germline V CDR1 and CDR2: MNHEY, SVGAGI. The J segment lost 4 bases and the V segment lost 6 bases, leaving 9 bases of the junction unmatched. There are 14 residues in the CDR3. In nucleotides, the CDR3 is TGTGCCAGCAGGCGCAATCTAGCGGAATACGAGCAGTACTTC. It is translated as CASRRNLAEYEQYF.

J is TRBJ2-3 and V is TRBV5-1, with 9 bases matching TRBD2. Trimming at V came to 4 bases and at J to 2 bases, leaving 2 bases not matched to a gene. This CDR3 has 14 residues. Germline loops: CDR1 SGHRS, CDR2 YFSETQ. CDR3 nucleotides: TGCGCCAGCAGCCGGGGACTAGCCACAGATACGCAGTATTTT. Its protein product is CASSRGLATDTQYF.

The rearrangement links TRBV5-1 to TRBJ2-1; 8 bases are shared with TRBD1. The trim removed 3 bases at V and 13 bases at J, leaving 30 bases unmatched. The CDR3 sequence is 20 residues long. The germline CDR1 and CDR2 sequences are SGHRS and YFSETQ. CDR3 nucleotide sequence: TGCGCCAGCAGCTGGCGGACAGGGTCGATTTCGCGCGTCGGTAGTGGGGGCCAGTTCTTC. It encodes CASSWRTGSISRVGSGGQFF. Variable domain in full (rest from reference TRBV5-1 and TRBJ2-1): KAGVTQTPRYLIKTRGQQVTLSCSPISGHRSVSWYQQTPGQGLQFLFEYFSETQRNKGNFPGRFSGRQFSNSRSEMNVSTLELGDSALYLCASSWRTGSISRVGSGGQFFGPGTRLTVL.

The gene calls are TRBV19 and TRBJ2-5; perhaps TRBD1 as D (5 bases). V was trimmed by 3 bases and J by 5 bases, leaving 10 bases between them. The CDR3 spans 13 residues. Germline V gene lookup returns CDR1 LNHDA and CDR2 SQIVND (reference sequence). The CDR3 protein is CASSISGLETQYF. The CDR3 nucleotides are TGTGCCAGTAGTATTTCAGGGCTGGAGACCCAGTACTTC.

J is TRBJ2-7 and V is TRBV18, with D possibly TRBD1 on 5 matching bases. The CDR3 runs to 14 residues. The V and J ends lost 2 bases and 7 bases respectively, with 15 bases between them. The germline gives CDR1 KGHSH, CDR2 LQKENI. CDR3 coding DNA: TGTGCCAGCTCACCAAGGGGTAGGGGTCAGGAGCAGTACTTC. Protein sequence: CASSPRGRGQEQYF.

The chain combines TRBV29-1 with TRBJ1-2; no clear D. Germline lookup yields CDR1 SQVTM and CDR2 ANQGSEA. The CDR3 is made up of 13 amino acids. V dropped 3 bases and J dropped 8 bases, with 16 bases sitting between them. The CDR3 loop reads CSVESHPAGGYTF. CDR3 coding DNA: TGCAGCGTTGAGTCTCACCCGGCAGGCGGCTACACCTTC.

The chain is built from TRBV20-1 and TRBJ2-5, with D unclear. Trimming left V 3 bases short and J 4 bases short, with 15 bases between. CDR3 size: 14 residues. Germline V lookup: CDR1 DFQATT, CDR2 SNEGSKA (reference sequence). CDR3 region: CSASFPKTGETQYF. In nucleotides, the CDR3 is TGCAGTGCTAGTTTCCCTAAAACGGGAGAGACCCAGTACTTC.

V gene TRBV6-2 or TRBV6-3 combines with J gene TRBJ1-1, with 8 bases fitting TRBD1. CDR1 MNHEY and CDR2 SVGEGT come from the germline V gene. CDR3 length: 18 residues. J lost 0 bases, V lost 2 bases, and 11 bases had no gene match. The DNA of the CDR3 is TGTGCCAGCAGTTACATACAGGGGGGAAATTTTATGAACACTGAAGCTTTCTTT. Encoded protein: CASSYIQGGNFMNTEAFF.

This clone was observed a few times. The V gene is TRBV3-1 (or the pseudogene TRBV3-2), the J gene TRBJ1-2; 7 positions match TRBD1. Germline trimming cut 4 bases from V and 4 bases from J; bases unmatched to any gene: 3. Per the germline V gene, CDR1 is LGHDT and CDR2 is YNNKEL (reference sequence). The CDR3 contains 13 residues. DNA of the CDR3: TGTGCCAGCAGCCTCGGGACAGCCTATGGCTACACCTTC. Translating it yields CASSLGTAYGYTF.

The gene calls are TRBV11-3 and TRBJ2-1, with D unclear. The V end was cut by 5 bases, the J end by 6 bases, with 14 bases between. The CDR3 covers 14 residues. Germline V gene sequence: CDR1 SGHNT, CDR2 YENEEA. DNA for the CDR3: TGTGCCAGCAGCCCCGAGCTAGGCAGCAATGAGCAGTTCTTC. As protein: CASSPELGSNEQFF.

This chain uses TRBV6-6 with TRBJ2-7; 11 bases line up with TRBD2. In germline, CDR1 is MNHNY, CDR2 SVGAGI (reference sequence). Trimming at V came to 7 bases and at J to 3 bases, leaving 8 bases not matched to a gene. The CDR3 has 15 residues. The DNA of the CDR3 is TGTGCCAGCACCGGTGGGACTAGCGGTTACTACGAGCAGTACTTC. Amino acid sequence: CASTGGTSGYYEQYF.

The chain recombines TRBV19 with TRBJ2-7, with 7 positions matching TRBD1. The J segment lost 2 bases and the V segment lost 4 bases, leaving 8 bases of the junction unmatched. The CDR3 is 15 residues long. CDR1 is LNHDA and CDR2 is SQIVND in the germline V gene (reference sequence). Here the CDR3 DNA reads TGTGCCAGTAGTACCCGGGACAGATGGACCTACGAGCAGTACTTC. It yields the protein CASSTRDRWTYEQYF.

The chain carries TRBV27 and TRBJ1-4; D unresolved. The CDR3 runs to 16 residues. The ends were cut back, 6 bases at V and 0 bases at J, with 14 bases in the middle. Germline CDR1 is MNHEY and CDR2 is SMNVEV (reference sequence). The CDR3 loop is CASRKAGEATNEKLFF. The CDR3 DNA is TGTGCCAGCAGAAAGGCGGGCGAGGCAACTAATGAAAAACTGTTTTTT.

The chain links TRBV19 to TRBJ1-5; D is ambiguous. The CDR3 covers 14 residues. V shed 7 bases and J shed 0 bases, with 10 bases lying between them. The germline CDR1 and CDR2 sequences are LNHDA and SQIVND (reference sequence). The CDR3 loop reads CASTQVYSNQPQHF. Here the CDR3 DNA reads TGTGCCAGTACTCAGGTGTATAGCAATCAGCCCCAGCATTTT. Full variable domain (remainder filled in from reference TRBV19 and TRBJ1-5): DGGITQSPKYLFRKEGQNVTLSCEQNLNHDAMYWYRQDPGQGLRLIYYSQIVNDFQKGDIAEGYSVSREKKESFPLTVTSAQKNPTAFYLCASTQVYSNQPQHFGDGTRLSIL.

This CDR3 reads CASNAGGPHSSYNEQFF. CDR3 bases: TGTGCCAGCAACGCGGGAGGGCCTCACTCCTCCTACAATGAGCAGTTCTTC. The chain is built from TRBV3-1 (or the pseudogene TRBV3-2) and TRBJ2-1, with 9 bases that match TRBD2. Germline CDR1 LGHDT, CDR2 YNNKEL (reference sequence). V lost 7 bases, J lost 0 bases, and 10 bases stayed unmatched. CDR3 length equals 17 residues.

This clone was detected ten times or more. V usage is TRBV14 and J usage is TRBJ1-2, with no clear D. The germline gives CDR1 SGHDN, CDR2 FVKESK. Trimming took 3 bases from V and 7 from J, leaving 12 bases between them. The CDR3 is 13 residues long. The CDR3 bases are TGTGCCAGCAGCCAGAGGCCTCTGGGTGGCTACACCTTC. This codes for CASSQRPLGGYTF. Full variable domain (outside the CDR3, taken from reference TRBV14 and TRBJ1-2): EAGVTQFPSHSVIEKGQTVTLRCDPISGHDNLYWYRRVMGKEIKFLLHFVKESKQDESGMPNNRFLAERTGGTYSTLKVQPAELEDSGVYFCASSQRPLGGYTFGSGTRLTVV.

As DNA, the CDR3 is TGCGCCAGCAGCTTCCTAGGACATGCGTCTAATGAAAAACTGTTTTTT. Translation: CASSFLGHASNEKLFF. The chain has TRBV5-1 and TRBJ1-4; D is possibly TRBD1 (5 bases). This CDR3 is 16 amino acids long. Germline V lookup: CDR1 SGHRS, CDR2 YFSETQ. Trimming removed 2 bases from V and 3 bases from J, with 14 bases in between.

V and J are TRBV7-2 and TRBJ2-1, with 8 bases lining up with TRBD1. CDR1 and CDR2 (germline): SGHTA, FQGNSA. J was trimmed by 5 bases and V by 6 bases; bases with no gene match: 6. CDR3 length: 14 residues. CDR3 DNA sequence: TGTGCCAGCAGACGGACAGGGTCAAACAATGAGCAGTTCTTC. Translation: CASRRTGSNNEQFF.

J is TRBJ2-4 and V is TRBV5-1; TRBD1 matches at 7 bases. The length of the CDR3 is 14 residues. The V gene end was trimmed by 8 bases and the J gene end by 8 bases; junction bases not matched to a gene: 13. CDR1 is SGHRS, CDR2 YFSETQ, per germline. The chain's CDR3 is CASRTTGASDIQYF. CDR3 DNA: TGCGCCAGTAGGACAACAGGGGCGTCGGACATTCAGTACTTC.

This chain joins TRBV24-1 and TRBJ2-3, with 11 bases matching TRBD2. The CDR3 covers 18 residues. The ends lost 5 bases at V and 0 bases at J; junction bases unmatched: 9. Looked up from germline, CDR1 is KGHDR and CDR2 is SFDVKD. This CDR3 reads CATSGGLAGRDSTDTQYF. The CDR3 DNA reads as TGTGCCACCAGTGGTGGACTAGCGGGCCGCGATAGCACAGATACGCAGTATTTT.

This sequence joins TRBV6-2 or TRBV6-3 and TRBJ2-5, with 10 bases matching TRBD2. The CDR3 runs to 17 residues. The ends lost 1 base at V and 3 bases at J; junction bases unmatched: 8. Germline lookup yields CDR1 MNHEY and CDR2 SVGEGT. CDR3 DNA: TGTGCCAGCAGTTACTTAATAGCGGGAGGCTGGAAAGAGACCCAGTACTTC. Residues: CASSYLIAGGWKETQYF.